A selection of T cell receptor beta chains follows, all from one sample in a study of cytomegalovirus exposure and HLA in healthy donors. Profiled with immunoSEQ multiplex PCR; TCRdb holds only in-frame clones, not every one. Of about 150,000 clones in the sample, 75% to 80% were seen once. The sequenced sample consisted of PBMCs. These receptors originate from a male donor in good health and CMV-seronegative. Each CDR3 is given with its conserved first and last residue. D genes are given only for firm matches. Size values are once, few and many counts, or a class for expanded clones, and some rows have none.

clone_size	v_call	j_call	d_call	cdr3_aa	cdr3_nt
NA	TRBV7-2	TRBJ2-3	NA	CASSLGLYGVPSTDTQYF	TGTGCCAGCAGCTTAGGGCTATACGGGGTGCCTAGCACAGATACGCAGTATTTT
few	TRBV5-4	TRBJ2-1	NA	CASSLGGTSYNEQFF	TGTGCCAGCAGCTTGGGAGGCACCTCCTACAATGAGCAGTTCTTC
once	TRBV4-1	TRBJ2-7	NA	CASSPTGYEQYF	TGCGCCAGCAGCCCTACTGGCTACGAGCAGTACTTC
NA	TRBV4-3	TRBJ2-7	NA	CASSQDGGGSYEQYF	TGCGCCAGCAGCCAAGATGGAGGCGGGTCCTACGAGCAGTACTTC
NA	TRBV5-1	TRBJ2-1	TRBD1	CASSFGTGVVDEQFF	TGCGCCAGCAGCTTCGGGACAGGGGTCGTAGATGAGCAGTTCTTC
NA	TRBV16	TRBJ1-2	NA	CATAEGGYGYTF	TGTGCCACCGCCGAGGGGGGGTATGGCTACACCTTC
NA	TRBV4-3	TRBJ2-1	TRBD1	CASSPRSNRQGYNEQFF	TGCGCCAGCAGCCCGCGATCAAACCGACAGGGCTACAATGAGCAGTTCTTC
NA	TRBV29-1	TRBJ1-2	NA	CSVQGLRDGYTF	TGCAGCGTCCAGGGGTTACGGGATGGCTACACCTTC
NA	TRBV27	TRBJ2-1	TRBD2	CASSFPGLAENEQFF	TGTGCCAGCAGTTTTCCGGGACTAGCGGAGAATGAGCAGTTCTTC
NA	TRBV21-1	TRBJ2-7	NA	CASTQWGRGTYEQYF	NA
NA	TRBV21-1	TRBJ1-5	NA	CASQYGGASNQPQHF	TGTGCCAGCCAGTATGGGGGGGCTAGCAATCAGCCCCAGCATTTT
NA	TRBV10-3	TRBJ1-1	NA	CAISGGGRNTEAFF	TGTGCCATCAGTGGTGGGGGCCGGAACACTGAAGCTTTCTTT
once	TRBV30	TRBJ1-1	NA	CAWNTGSLWAFF	TGTGCCTGGAACACCGGGAGTTTATGGGCCTTCTTT
few	TRBV5-4	TRBJ2-7	TRBD1	CASSYGTALSYEQYF	TGTGCCAGCAGTTATGGGACAGCGTTATCCTACGAGCAGTACTTC
few	TRBV9	TRBJ2-2	NA	CASSATGSGELFF	TGTGCCAGCAGCGCCACAGGGTCCGGGGAGCTGTTTTTT
once	TRBV2	TRBJ1-5	NA	CASSEQGPNQPQHF	TGTGCCAGCAGTGAACAGGGCCCAAATCAGCCCCAGCATTTT
NA	TRBV4-3	TRBJ2-7	NA	CASSQDPGGTVLYEQYF	TGCGCCAGCAGCCAAGACCCAGGCGGGACAGTGCTCTACGAGCAGTACTTC
NA	TRBV7-9	TRBJ1-1	NA	CSSSLVGNTEAFF	TGTTCCAGCAGCTTAGTCGGGAACACTGAAGCTTTCTTT
NA	TRBV4-3	TRBJ2-7	TRBD1	CASSQDLGTGDHEQYF	TGCGCCAGCAGCCAAGATCTAGGGACAGGGGACCACGAGCAGTACTTC
NA	TRBV5-4	TRBJ2-7	TRBD1	CASSLSGTVFYEQYF	TGTGCCAGCAGCTTGTCCGGGACAGTTTTTTACGAGCAGTACTTC
NA	TRBV9	TRBJ2-1	TRBD2	CASSPTSGRSFAYNEQFF	TGTGCCAGCAGCCCGACTAGCGGGAGGTCCTTCGCCTACAATGAGCAGTTCTTC
few	TRBV27	TRBJ2-7	TRBD2	CASSSGGGTYEQYF	TGTGCCAGCAGTTCCGGGGGGGGGACCTACGAGCAGTACTTC
NA	TRBV6-5	TRBJ2-7	NA	CASSYQQALYEQYF	TGTGCCAGCAGTTACCAACAGGCATTATACGAGCAGTACTTC
NA	TRBV4-3	TRBJ2-1	TRBD2	CASSQESGAGTSYNEQFF	TGCGCCAGCAGCCAAGAATCTGGAGCGGGGACCTCCTACAATGAGCAGTTCTTC
NA	TRBV5-1	TRBJ2-7	TRBD1	CASSSPGQGENEQYF	TGCGCCAGCAGCTCACCGGGACAGGGGGAGAACGAGCAGTACTTC
NA	TRBV7-3	TRBJ2-3	NA	CASRPGGQYTQYF	TGTGCCAGCAGACCGGGGGGCCAGTATACGCAGTATTTT
few	TRBV13	TRBJ2-5	NA	CASSSETGGETQYF	TGTGCCAGCAGCTCCGAAACAGGAGGGGAGACCCAGTACTTC
NA	TRBV7-2	TRBJ1-1	NA	CASSLGPGRWNTEAFF	TGTGCCAGCAGCTTAGGGCCGGGAAGATGGAACACTGAAGCTTTCTTT
few	TRBV6-1	TRBJ1-1	NA	CASSSGWATEAFF	TGTGCCAGCAGCTCCGGATGGGCCACTGAAGCTTTCTTT
once	TRBV7-2	TRBJ1-6	NA	CASSLWYRGSSSYNSPLHF	TGTGCCAGCAGCTTATGGTACCGGGGATCTAGCTCCTATAATTCACCCCTCCACTTT
NA	TRBV6-1	TRBJ1-2	NA	CASSEAGARGYTF	TGTGCCAGCAGTGAAGCAGGGGCGAGGGGCTACACCTTC
NA	TRBV19	TRBJ2-7	NA	CASSIVEGGSYEQYF	TGTGCCAGTAGTATAGTGGAGGGAGGCTCCTACGAGCAGTACTTC
NA	TRBV27	TRBJ2-7	NA	CASSIQTGYEQYF	TGTGCCAGCAGTATACAAACAGGTTACGAGCAGTACTTC
few	TRBV2	TRBJ2-3	TRBD1	CASSLDREVSDTQYF	TGTGCCAGCAGTTTAGACAGGGAAGTTTCAGATACGCAGTATTTT
once	TRBV11-2	TRBJ2-7	NA	CASSPPDYYEQYF	TGTGCCAGCAGCCCACCAGACTACTACGAGCAGTACTTC
NA	TRBV27	TRBJ1-1	NA	CASKGVGTEAFF	TGTGCCAGCAAGGGGGTGGGCACTGAAGCTTTCTTT
few	TRBV5-6	TRBJ1-2	NA	CASSLLQGSYGYTF	TGTGCCAGCAGCTTGCTACAGGGTAGCTATGGCTACACCTTC
once	TRBV5-1	TRBJ2-7	TRBD2	CASSPDGGGSYEQYF	TGCGCCAGCAGCCCCGACGGGGGGGGCTCCTACGAGCAGTACTTC
NA	TRBV9	TRBJ2-3	NA	CASSAQGHGTDTQYF	TGTGCCAGCAGCGCCCAGGGACACGGCACAGATACGCAGTATTTT
NA	TRBV7-6	TRBJ2-1	TRBD1	CASSPRTGPNEQFF	TGTGCCAGCAGCCCGCGGACAGGTCCCAATGAGCAGTTCTTC
NA	TRBV30	TRBJ2-7	NA	CAWSVRGTEQYF	TGTGCCTGGAGTGTACGGGGAACCGAGCAGTACTTC